This T cell receptor beta chain came from a study of shared clonotypes between healthy human individuals. Study observations and caveats: Naive CD4 clonotype sharing across a handful of donors was 4% to 5%.

TCRdb's table, derived via immunoSEQ multiplex PCR, lists solely in-frame clones and lacks some. Of roughly 570,000 clones listed, 98% are singletons. Germline lookup yields CDR1 SGHVS and CDR2 FQNEAQ. V shed 0 bases and J shed 9 bases, with 12 bases lying between them. The CDR3 sequence is 14 residues long. Positive CCR7 selection of CD45RO-negative cells yielded the naive CD8 cells, and terminally differentiated effector memory CD45RA+ cells were excluded. Concerning this clone: Its specificity is unknown.

The sequence derives from a man aged 25-45 years in good health. Sequencing was performed on naive CD8+ T cells sorted from blood. The genes are TRBV7-8 and TRBJ2-1; D gene unclear. CDR3 protein: CASSLAYAVVEQFF. The CDR3 coding sequence is TGTGCCAGCAGCTTAGCGTACGCAGTTGTTGAGCAGTTCTTC.